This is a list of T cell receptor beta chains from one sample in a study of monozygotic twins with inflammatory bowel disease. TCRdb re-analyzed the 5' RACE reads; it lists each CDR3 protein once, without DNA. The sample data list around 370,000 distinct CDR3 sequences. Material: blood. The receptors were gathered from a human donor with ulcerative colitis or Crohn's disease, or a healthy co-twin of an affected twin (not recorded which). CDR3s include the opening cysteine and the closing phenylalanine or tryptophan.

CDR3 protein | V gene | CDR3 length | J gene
CASSELGSRYEQYF | TRBV10-2 | 14 | TRBJ2-7
CASSLFRTGELFF | TRBV12-3/TRBV12-4 | 13 | TRBJ2-2
CASVGTPPSYEQYF | TRBV6-1 | 14 | TRBJ2-7
CASSLVRVQDTQYF | TRBV12-3/TRBV12-4 | 14 | TRBJ2-3
CASSYRDSSYGYTF | TRBV6-6 | 14 | TRBJ1-2
CASSSGQGTETQYF | TRBV5-1 | 14 | TRBJ2-5
CASSKDDGSNSPLHF | TRBV7-9 | 15 | TRBJ1-6
CASSLDRGYGYGYTF | TRBV7-2 | 15 | TRBJ1-2
CAISEYGSESNQPQHF | TRBV10-3 | 16 | TRBJ1-5
CASSLGAEDWETQYF | TRBV5-1 | 15 | TRBJ2-5
CASSPTGLGGELFF | TRBV9 | 14 | TRBJ2-2
CAWSLPGEQYF | TRBV30 | 11 | TRBJ2-7
CSARPTGGTDTQYF | TRBV20-1 | 14 | TRBJ2-3
CSEGRGHEQYF | TRBV20-1 | 11 | TRBJ2-7
CASSRKQAPGELFF | TRBV11-3 | 14 | TRBJ2-2
CASSQEGAADTYNSPLHF | TRBV4-2 | 18 | TRBJ1-6
CASSSPVGQGYVDEQFF | TRBV12-3/TRBV12-4 | 17 | TRBJ2-1
CASSIGLAQETQYF | TRBV7-2 | 14 | TRBJ2-5
CASSPSWGRGGTQYF | TRBV6-2/TRBV6-3 | 15 | TRBJ2-3
CASSYRGSGGSSSYNEQFF | TRBV6-2/TRBV6-3 | 19 | TRBJ2-1
CASSYSGPSRDTQYF | TRBV6-2/TRBV6-3 | 15 | TRBJ2-3
CASSQDPGYTYEQYF | TRBV4-2 | 15 | TRBJ2-7
CSARRGGFTDTQYF | TRBV20-1 | 14 | TRBJ2-3
CASSFSQGSYEQYF | TRBV12-3/TRBV12-4 | 14 | TRBJ2-7
CASSQASDRAYNEQFF | TRBV4-2 | 16 | TRBJ2-1
CASSQDLGVGGGDTSTDTQYF | TRBV4-1 | 21 | TRBJ2-3
CASSLGGQANSPLHF | TRBV11-3 | 15 | TRBJ1-6
CASSVYAGTTYEQYF | TRBV2 | 15 | TRBJ2-7
CASSTRRDSYTNEQYF | TRBV9 | 16 | TRBJ2-7
CASSQDRGETYNEQFF | TRBV3-1 | 16 | TRBJ2-1
CASSYSPDRTAKNIQYF | TRBV6-5 | 17 | TRBJ2-4
CASSHGQGGTEAFF | TRBV3-1 | 14 | TRBJ1-1
CASSPPGSDTQYF | TRBV2 | 13 | TRBJ2-3
CSARVHTRYEQYF | TRBV20-1 | 13 | TRBJ2-7
CSAAPVNEQFF | TRBV20-1 | 11 | TRBJ2-1
CASSRNRVYEQYF | TRBV6-6 | 13 | TRBJ2-7
CASSLVIGRNEQFF | TRBV7-6 | 14 | TRBJ2-1
CASSYKGFNQPQHF | TRBV6-5 | 14 | TRBJ1-5
CSADQGRVFGYTF | TRBV20-1 | 13 | TRBJ1-2
CASSPLGSGGYTF | TRBV28 | 13 | TRBJ1-2
CASSDWGTKNIQYF | TRBV25-1 | 14 | TRBJ2-4
CASSLVPRGYEQYF | TRBV7-2 | 14 | TRBJ2-7
CASSLQPGDNSPLHF | TRBV7-2 | 15 | TRBJ1-6
CASSYHTGELFF | TRBV25-1 | 12 | TRBJ2-2
CASSLRLGPGNTGELFF | TRBV7-3 | 17 | TRBJ2-2
CASSLATARNTEAFF | TRBV5-1 | 15 | TRBJ1-1
CSGREGNTEAFF | TRBV20-1 | 12 | TRBJ1-1
CAWSPGQGYSPLHF | TRBV30 | 14 | TRBJ1-6
CASSPRARSHTDTQYF | TRBV12-3/TRBV12-4 | 16 | TRBJ2-3
CSARGLDRVNQPQHF | TRBV20-1 | 15 | TRBJ1-5
CASSFVIGNQNYGYTF | TRBV7-2 | 16 | TRBJ1-2
CASSSAPSGGPNQETQYF | TRBV11-2 | 18 | TRBJ2-5
CASSQDRDRFTEAFF | TRBV4-3 | 15 | TRBJ1-1
CSAPAGVGTGELFF | TRBV20-1 | 14 | TRBJ2-2
CASSTQGALDTQYF | TRBV11-2 | 14 | TRBJ2-3